Following are 31 T cell receptor beta chains from one sample sequenced in a study of beta chain features in type 1 diabetes. The investigators reverse transcribed all of the isolated RNA, so they sequenced expressed TCRB transcripts. Profiling relied on immunoSEQ multiplex PCR, and the TCRdb table lists in-frame clones only, not all of them. Of hundreds of thousands of clones listed, around 15% are singletons. Whole-study findings and limits: Among all four CD4+ subsets, Type 1 diabetes patients had TCRB CDR3s that were moderately but significantly shorter.

Antigens for these TCRs are unknown. Sequencing was carried out using naive CD4+ T cells from blood. These TCRs come from a man between 18 and 35 years old with type 1 diabetes.

This chain joins TRBV4-1 and TRBJ2-7, with 8 bases identical to TRBD1. Germline CDR1 MGHRA, CDR2 YSYEKL. The ends lost 0 bases at V and 0 bases at J; junction bases unmatched: 13. This CDR3 has 19 amino acids. The CDR3 DNA reads TGCGCCAGCAGCCAAGATCCCCTGAGGACAGGGTTGGTCTCCTACGAGCAGTACTTC. It encodes CASSQDPLRTGLVSYEQYF.

This chain connects TRBV4-2 to TRBJ2-3; D is uncertain. Per germline, CDR1 LGHNA and CDR2 YNFKEQ. With 0 bases removed from V and 4 bases from J, the gap between germline ends came to 5 bases. The CDR3 is 13 amino acids. The CDR3 here is CASSQEVADTQYF. DNA for the CDR3: TGTGCCAGCAGCCAAGAGGTTGCAGATACGCAGTATTTT.

There are a few counts of this clone. The chain recombines TRBV30 with TRBJ2-1; perhaps TRBD1 as D (6 bases). Germline assignment: CDR1 GTSNPN and CDR2 SVGIG (reference sequence). V shed 2 bases and J shed 3 bases, with 8 bases lying between them. The CDR3 spans 13 residues. The CDR3 reads CAWSTGIYNEQFF. DNA for the CDR3: TGTGCCTGGAGTACAGGGATCTACAATGAGCAGTTCTTC.

This chain links TRBV9 with TRBJ1-6; D may be TRBD1 (6 bases). CDR1 and CDR2 (germline): SGDLS, YYNGEE. Trimming cost V 3 bases and J 10 bases, with 23 bases left between them. The CDR3 runs 17 residues. The CDR3: CASSGPGAGALGSPLHF. CDR3 coding DNA: TGTGCCAGCAGCGGACCGGGGGCAGGGGCCCTTGGGTCACCCCTCCACTTT.

This clone showed up just a few times. The genes are TRBV4-1 and TRBJ1-4; D is perhaps TRBD1 (5 bases). CDR1 and CDR2 (germline): MGHRA, YSYEKL. This CDR3 is 13 amino acids long. V was pared by 0 bases and J by 6 bases, with 5 bases between. For the CDR3, the DNA is TGCGCCAGCAGCCAAGACAGGGATGAAAAACTGTTTTTT. It translates to CASSQDRDEKLFF.

A few counts support this clone. The chain couples TRBV10-3 to TRBJ2-7; the match to TRBD1 covers 7 bases. The CDR3 has 13 amino acids. With V trimmed by 9 bases and J by 3 bases, 8 bases remained unmatched. CDR1 and CDR2 (germline): ENHRY, SYGVKD. CDR3 nucleotide sequence: TGTGCCATAGCTACGGGACAGAGCTACGAGCAGTACTTC. Its translation: CAIATGQSYEQYF.

The chain uses TRBV30 and TRBJ2-6; D might be TRBD1 (6 bases). CDR1 is GTSNPN, CDR2 SVGIG, per germline (reference sequence). The CDR3 covers 15 residues. Trimming took off 3 bases at V and 4 bases at J, with 13 bases between the two ends. The CDR3 region is CAWRFPGAGANVLTF. The CDR3, as DNA: TGTGCCTGGAGGTTTCCAGGGGCCGGGGCCAACGTCCTGACTTTC.

J is TRBJ1-4 and V is TRBV30, with 10 bases aligning to TRBD1. The ends lost 5 bases at V and 8 bases at J; junction bases unmatched: 8. This CDR3 region has 14 residues. Looked up from germline, CDR1 is GTSNPN and CDR2 is SVGIG (reference sequence). The CDR3 here is CAWAPGTGVEKLFF. CDR3 nucleotide sequence: TGTGCCTGGGCCCCCGGGACAGGGGTAGAAAAACTGTTTTTT.

This clone came up a few times. The chain couples TRBV6-1 to TRBJ2-1; 9 bases align to TRBD2. Per the germline V gene, CDR1 is MNHNS and CDR2 is SASEGT. The trim removed 2 bases at V and 8 bases at J, leaving 16 bases unmatched. The CDR3 totals 18 residues. Here the CDR3 reads CASSESLPLAGFRDEQFF. The CDR3 DNA is TGTGCCAGCAGTGAAAGTTTACCCCTAGCGGGGTTTAGGGATGAGCAGTTCTTC.

The chain has TRBV2 and TRBJ2-3, with D unresolved. Germline loops: CDR1 SNHLY, CDR2 FYNNEI. This CDR3 region has 13 residues. V lost 2 bases, J lost 6 bases, and 9 bases lay in between. The DNA of the CDR3 is TGTGCCAGCAGTGAACAGCTAGAGGATACGCAGTATTTT. As protein: CASSEQLEDTQYF.

This clone appeared a few times. The chain uses TRBV7-9 and TRBJ1-3; D is uncertain. The CDR3 sequence is 15 residues long. CDR1 and CDR2 from the germline V gene are SEHNR and FQNEAQ (reference sequence). V lost 1 base and J 1 base, leaving 8 bases between the germline ends. CDR3 sequence (DNA): TGTGCCAGCAGCTTAGACCCGGGTTCTGGAAACACCATATATTTT. Its protein product is CASSLDPGSGNTIYF.

This clone was recorded a few times. The rearrangement uses TRBV6-5 and TRBJ2-3; D is perhaps TRBD1 (6 bases). Germline V gene data show CDR1 as MNHEY and CDR2 as SVGAGI. Trimming left V 2 bases short and J 5 bases short, with 14 bases between. The CDR3 consists of 15 residues. The CDR3 nucleotides read TGTGCCAGCAGTTACCAGGGACACGGGCAAGATACGCAGTATTTT. Encoded protein: CASSYQGHGQDTQYF.

The rearrangement uses TRBV11-3 and TRBJ1-1; no clear D. Germline V gene lookup returns CDR1 SGHNT and CDR2 YENEEA. The CDR3 contains 17 residues. V lost 1 base and J 1 base, leaving 16 bases between the germline ends. Written as DNA, the CDR3 is TGTGCCAGCAGCTTAGCCCGAGGACTTGACCAGAACACTGAAGCTTTCTTT. It specifies CASSLARGLDQNTEAFF. The entire variable domain, with the rest obtained from reference TRBV11-3 and TRBJ1-1, is as follows: EAGVVQSPRYKIIEKKQPVAFWCNPISGHNTLYWYLQNLGQGPELLIRYENEEAVDDSQLPKDRFSAERLKGVDSTLKIQPAELGDSAVYLCASSLARGLDQNTEAFFGQGTRLTVV.

The chain carries TRBV27 and TRBJ1-6; D is unresolved. From germline, CDR1 is MNHEY and CDR2 SMNVEV (reference sequence). CDR3 size: 16 residues. V dropped 4 bases and J dropped 1 base, with 11 bases sitting between them. The CDR3 loop is CASSSPDWSYNSPLHF. CDR3 nucleotides: TGTGCCAGCAGTTCCCCGGACTGGTCCTATAATTCACCCCTCCACTTT.

This clone turned up a few times. This chain uses TRBV5-1 with TRBJ2-3; 7 bases fit TRBD2. Germline V gene data show CDR1 as SGHRS and CDR2 as YFSETQ. This CDR3 has 16 residues. J was trimmed by 0 bases and V by 2 bases; bases with no gene match: 6. In nucleotides, the CDR3 is TGCGCCAGCAGCTTACTTAGCGGGCCTAGCACAGATACGCAGTATTTT. Translation: CASSLLSGPSTDTQYF.

This clone was seen a few times. The gene calls are TRBV28 and TRBJ2-3; D unresolved. Germline assignment: CDR1 MDHEN and CDR2 SYDVKM. Trimming pared 4 bases from V and 7 bases from J, leaving 18 bases between. The CDR3 sequence is 15 residues long. The CDR3 spells CASSSSSAKLYTQYF. In DNA, the CDR3 is TGTGCCAGCAGTTCCTCCTCTGCAAAGTTATATACGCAGTATTTT.

This chain connects TRBV6-6 to TRBJ2-2; D gene ambiguous. The germline V gene has CDR1 MNHNY and CDR2 SVGAGI (reference sequence). With 0 bases removed from V and 5 bases from J, the gap between germline ends came to 7 bases. This CDR3 is built from 14 residues. CDR3: CASSYSITTGELFF. CDR3 DNA sequence: TGTGCCAGCAGTTACTCGATCACGACCGGGGAGCTGTTTTTT.

The rearrangement links TRBV27 to TRBJ2-5, with 10 bases identical to TRBD1. The CDR3 totals 15 residues. The ends lost 4 bases at V and 5 bases at J; junction bases unmatched: 7. The germline gives CDR1 MNHEY, CDR2 SMNVEV (reference sequence). The CDR3 protein is CASSSGTGVGETQYF. The CDR3 DNA sequence: TGTGCCAGCAGTTCTGGGACAGGGGTGGGGGAGACCCAGTACTTC.

This clone showed up just a few times. This chain joins TRBV6-4 and TRBJ2-6, with unresolved D. In germline, CDR1 is MRHNA, CDR2 SNTAGT. The CDR3 contains 16 residues. The ends were cut back, 6 bases at V and 0 bases at J, with 12 bases in the middle. The DNA for the CDR3 is TGTGCCAGCAGAAAGGACGCCTCCTCTGGGGCCAACGTCCTGACTTTC. It specifies CASRKDASSGANVLTF.

The V and J genes are TRBV2 and TRBJ1-1, with TRBD1 matching 8 bases. The CDR3 has 13 residues. Germline V CDR1 and CDR2: SNHLY, FYNNEI. J was trimmed by 4 bases and V by 6 bases; bases with no gene match: 4. The CDR3 DNA follows: TGTGCCAGCAGGACAGGGGAATCCACTGAAGCTTTCTTT. Amino acids: CASRTGESTEAFF. Filled out from reference TRBV2 and TRBJ1-1, the complete variable domain reads EPEVTQTPSHQVTQMGQEVILRCVPISNHLYFYWYRQILGQKVEFLVSFYNNEISEKSEIFDDQFSVERPDGSNFTLKIRSTKLEDSAMYFCASRTGESTEAFFGQGTRLTVV.

V is TRBV30 and J is TRBJ2-7; D ambiguous. Germline-derived CDR1 and CDR2 are GTSNPN and SVGIG (reference sequence). The CDR3 is made up of 12 amino acids. Trimming removed 2 bases from V and 3 bases from J, with 8 bases in between. In DNA, the CDR3 is TGTGCCTGGAGTCGAGTTTTCTACGAGCAGTACTTC. Its protein is CAWSRVFYEQYF.

This clone was recorded a few times. V usage is TRBV5-1 and J usage is TRBJ2-2, with 9 positions matching TRBD2. The V and J ends lost 4 bases and 2 bases, in that order; junction bases with no gene match: 3. This CDR3 is 15 amino acids long. Germline CDR1 reads SGHRS; CDR2 reads YFSETQ. In DNA form, the CDR3 reads TGCGCCAGCAGCCGACTAGCGGATAACACCGGGGAGCTGTTTTTT. The encoded protein is CASSRLADNTGELFF.

This CDR3 reads CASSLAQGADTEAFF. The CDR3, as DNA: TGCGCCAGCAGCTTGGCCCAGGGGGCGGATACTGAAGCTTTCTTT. This rearrangement joins TRBV5-1 to TRBJ1-1; 8 bases map to TRBD1. J gave up 5 bases and V 0 bases, and 6 bases lay outside the gene matches. Per the germline V gene, CDR1 is SGHRS and CDR2 is YFSETQ. The CDR3 consists of 15 residues.

This clone was seen more than once but under ten times. The V and J genes are TRBV6-5 and TRBJ1-3; D ambiguous. Trimming stripped 5 bases from V and 4 bases from J, with 15 bases between. Germline V gene sequence: CDR1 MNHEY, CDR2 SVGAGI. CDR3 length equals 15 residues. In DNA form, the CDR3 reads TGTGCCAGCAGTGGGTTTGGAGAATACGGAAACACCATATATTTT. It translates to CASSGFGEYGNTIYF.

In its sample, this clone was seen a few times. This chain joins TRBV2 and TRBJ2-5, with 11 bases that match TRBD2. V shed 7 bases and J 4 bases; nucleotides not matched to a gene: 8. Germline CDR1 and CDR2: SNHLY and FYNNEI. This CDR3 contains 15 residues. The CDR3 is CASTPTGTSGETQYF. In nucleotides, the CDR3 is TGTGCCAGCACTCCGACTGGGACTAGCGGAGAGACCCAGTACTTC. Using reference TRBV2 and TRBJ2-5 for the parts outside the CDR3, the full variable domain is EPEVTQTPSHQVTQMGQEVILRCVPISNHLYFYWYRQILGQKVEFLVSFYNNEISEKSEIFDDQFSVERPDGSNFTLKIRSTKLEDSAMYFCASTPTGTSGETQYFGPGTRLLVL.

The chain uses TRBV19 and TRBJ2-7; no definite D call. The CDR3 spans 13 residues. V lost 6 bases and J 3 bases, leaving 12 bases between the germline ends. Germline values: CDR1 LNHDA, CDR2 SQIVND (reference sequence). CDR3: CASRSTRDYEQYF. Written as DNA, the CDR3 is TGTGCCAGTAGATCTACCCGCGACTACGAGCAGTACTTC.

This clone has just a few counts. The chain couples TRBV6-5 to TRBJ2-1, with no clear D. The germline gives CDR1 MNHEY, CDR2 SVGAGI. This CDR3 is 15 amino acids long. V lost 6 bases and J lost 4, with 16 bases in between. CDR3: CASSFVAGGYNEQFF. CDR3 DNA: TGTGCCAGCAGCTTCGTAGCCGGCGGATACAATGAGCAGTTCTTC.

The chain combines TRBV2 with TRBJ1-1; D unclear. The germline V and J ends were trimmed by 8 bases and 0 bases, with 10 bases remaining between them. The CDR3 contains 13 residues. CDR1 is SNHLY and CDR2 is FYNNEI in the germline V gene. The CDR3 sequence is CASQWELNTEAFF. CDR3 sequence (DNA): TGTGCCAGCCAATGGGAGTTGAACACTGAAGCTTTCTTT.

This clone was observed a few times. This chain links TRBV11-2 with TRBJ2-5; no clear D gene. With 2 bases removed from V and 5 bases from J, the gap between germline ends came to 12 bases. Germline loops: CDR1 SGHAT, CDR2 FQNNGV. The length of the CDR3 is 14 residues. CDR3 sequence reads: CASSLSVTQETQYF. The CDR3 DNA follows: TGTGCCAGCAGCTTATCTGTTACTCAGGAGACCCAGTACTTC.

This clone was found a few times. The gene calls are TRBV6-5 and TRBJ1-1; 11 nucleotides align to TRBD1. Germline V CDR1 and CDR2: MNHEY, SVGAGI. J lost 6 bases, V lost 5 bases, and 8 bases had no gene match. The CDR3 totals 15 residues. The CDR3 is CASSTNPDRGPEAFF. For the CDR3, the DNA is TGTGCCAGCAGTACAAACCCGGACAGGGGGCCTGAAGCTTTCTTT.

A few counts support this clone. V usage is TRBV29-1 and J usage is TRBJ1-1; maybe TRBD1 (5 bases). V dropped 4 bases and J dropped 4 bases, with 13 bases sitting between them. Germline CDR1 SQVTM, CDR2 ANQGSEA. This CDR3 is built from 13 residues. The CDR3 reads CSVVGRVGTEAFF. The DNA for the CDR3 is TGCAGCGTTGTCGGCAGGGTAGGCACTGAAGCTTTCTTT. The variable domain in full, with the rest retrieved from reference TRBV29-1 and TRBJ1-1, is SAVISQKPSRDICQRGTSLTIQCQVDSQVTMMFWYRQQPGQSLTLIATANQGSEATYESGFVIDKFPISRPNLTFSTLTVSNMSPEDSSIYLCSVVGRVGTEAFFGQGTRLTVV.